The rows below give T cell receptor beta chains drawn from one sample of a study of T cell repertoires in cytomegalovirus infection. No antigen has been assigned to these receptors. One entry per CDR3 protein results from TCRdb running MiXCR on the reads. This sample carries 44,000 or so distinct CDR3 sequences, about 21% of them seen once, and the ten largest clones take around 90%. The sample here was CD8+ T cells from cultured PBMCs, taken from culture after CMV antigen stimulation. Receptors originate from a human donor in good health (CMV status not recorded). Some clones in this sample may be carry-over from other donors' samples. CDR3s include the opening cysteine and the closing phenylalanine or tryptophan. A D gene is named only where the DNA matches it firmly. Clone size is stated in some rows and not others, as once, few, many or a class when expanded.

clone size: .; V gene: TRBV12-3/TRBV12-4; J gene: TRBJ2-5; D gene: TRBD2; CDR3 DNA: TGTGCCAGCAGTTTCCAAGCGGGGCTCCAAGAGACCCAGTACTTC; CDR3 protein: CASSFQAGLQETQYF
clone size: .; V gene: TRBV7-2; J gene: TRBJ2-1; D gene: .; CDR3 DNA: TGTGCCAGCAGCTTAGGACAGTTCTACAATGAGCAGTTCTTC; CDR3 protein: CASSLGQFYNEQFF
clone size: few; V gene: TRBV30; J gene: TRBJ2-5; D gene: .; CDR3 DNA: TGTGCCTGGAGTGGACAGATACCTGTCGAGACCCAGTACTTC; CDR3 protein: CAWSGQIPVETQYF
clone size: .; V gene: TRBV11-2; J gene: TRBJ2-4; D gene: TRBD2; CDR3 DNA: TGTGCCAGCAGCCATCCGGGGGGAGTGACCAAAAACATTCAGTACTTC; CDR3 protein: CASSHPGGVTKNIQYF
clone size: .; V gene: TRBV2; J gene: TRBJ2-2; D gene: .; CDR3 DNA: TGTGCCAGCAGCATCACCGGGACAGCAAGACTAGCAGTTCGGGACACCGGGGAGCTGTTTTTT; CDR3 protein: CASSITGTARLAVRDTGELFF
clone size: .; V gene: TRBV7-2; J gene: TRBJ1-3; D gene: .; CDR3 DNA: TGTGCCAGCAGTCTCATTTTAGGGGCGGTCTCTGGAAACACCATATATTTT; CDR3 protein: CASSLILGAVSGNTIYF
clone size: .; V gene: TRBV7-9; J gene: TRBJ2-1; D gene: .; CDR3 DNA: TGTGCCAGCAGCTTAAGGAATGGCCCCCCGCCCGGTGAGCAGTTCTTC; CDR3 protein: CASSLRNGPPPGEQFF
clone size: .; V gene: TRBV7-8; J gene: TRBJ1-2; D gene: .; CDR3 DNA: TGTGCCAGCAGCTTAGCGTACGTAGAGGTCGGCTACACCTTC; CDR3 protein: CASSLAYVEVGYTF
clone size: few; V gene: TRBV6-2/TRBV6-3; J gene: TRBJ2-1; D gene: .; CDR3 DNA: TGTGCCAGCAGTTACTCGTACAGCTACAATGAGCAGTTCTTC; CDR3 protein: CASSYSYSYNEQFF
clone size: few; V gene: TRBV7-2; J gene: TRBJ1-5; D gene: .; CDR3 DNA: TGTGCCAGCAGCTTAGTTCGGGCTTGGGGCAATCAGCCCCAGCATTTT; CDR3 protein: CASSLVRAWGNQPQHF
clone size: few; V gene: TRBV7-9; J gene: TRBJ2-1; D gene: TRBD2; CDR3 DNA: TGTGCCAGCATCCTTACGAAGCGGGAACGACCCTACAATGAGCAGTTCTTC; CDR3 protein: CASILTKRERPYNEQFF
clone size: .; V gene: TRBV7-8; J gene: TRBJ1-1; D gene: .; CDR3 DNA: TGTGCCAGCAGCCTGGGGGGGGTGGGGGCTTTCTTT; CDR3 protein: CASSLGGVGAFF
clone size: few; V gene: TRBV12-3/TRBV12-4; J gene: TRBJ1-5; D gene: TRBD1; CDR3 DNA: TGTGCCAGCAGTTTCAGTATCCGGACAGGGCATCATAGCAATCAGCCCCAGCATTTT; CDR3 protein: CASSFSIRTGHHSNQPQHF
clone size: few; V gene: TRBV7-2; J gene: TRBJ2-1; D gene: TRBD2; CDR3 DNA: TGTGCCAGCAGCACCACCACCCCAGCGGGAGTCTACAATGAGCAGTTCTTC; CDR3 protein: CASSTTTPAGVYNEQFF
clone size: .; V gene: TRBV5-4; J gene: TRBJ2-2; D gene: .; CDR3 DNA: TGTGCCAGCAGATCCTCCGGGGGCGACACCGGGGAGCTGTTTTTT; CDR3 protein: CASRSSGGDTGELFF
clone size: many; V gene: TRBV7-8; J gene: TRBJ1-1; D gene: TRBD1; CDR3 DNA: TGTGCCAGCAGCTCTCCGGGACAGGGGCTTATGAACACTGAAGCTTTCTTT; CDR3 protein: CASSSPGQGLMNTEAFF
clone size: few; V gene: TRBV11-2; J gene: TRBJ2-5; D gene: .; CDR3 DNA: TGTGCCAGCAGCTCCGGGTACGAAGAGACCCAGTACTTC; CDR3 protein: CASSSGYEETQYF
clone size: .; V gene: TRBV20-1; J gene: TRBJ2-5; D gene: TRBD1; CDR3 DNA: TGCAGTGCTAGAGATCTCTGGGGACAGAGTGAGACCCAGTACTTC; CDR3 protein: CSARDLWGQSETQYF
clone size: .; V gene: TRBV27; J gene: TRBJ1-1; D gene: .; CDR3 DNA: TGTGCCAGCCGATTCGGGCTCGGGACAACGAACACTGAAGCTTTCTTT; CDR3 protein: CASRFGLGTTNTEAFF
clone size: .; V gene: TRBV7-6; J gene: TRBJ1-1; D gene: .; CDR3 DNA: TGTGCCAGCAGCTTAGCGTTGCGGCAGGGACGACAGGCTGAAGCTTTCTTT; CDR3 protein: CASSLALRQGRQAEAFF
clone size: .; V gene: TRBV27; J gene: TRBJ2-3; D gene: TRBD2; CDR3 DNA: TGTGCCAGCAGTTTGAGGGGACTAGCGGCGAACACAGATACGCAGTATTTT; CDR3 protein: CASSLRGLAANTDTQYF
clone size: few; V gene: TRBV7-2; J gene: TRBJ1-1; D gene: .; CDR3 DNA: TGTGCCAGCAGCTTAGCCGGACGTGAGGCTTTCTTT; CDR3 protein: CASSLAGREAFF
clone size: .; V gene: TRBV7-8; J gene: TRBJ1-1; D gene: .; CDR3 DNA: TGTGCCAGCAGCTTAAGACCGAGGACGGACACTGAAGCTTTCTTT; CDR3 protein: CASSLRPRTDTEAFF